This T cell receptor (beta chain) was found in a study of blood T cell repertoires in COVID-19. Study-level information: Sources were T cells, B-cell-depleted T cells, or PBMCs; the material itself was cDNA or gDNA.

V was trimmed by 5 bases and J by 8 bases, leaving 15 bases between them. Germline V CDR1 and CDR2: SGHTA, FQGNSA. The length of the CDR3 is 14 residues. Individuals drawn from under 30 US areas were about 18 to 100 years old. Participant-given clinical history determined each cohort assignment. Per the study methods: Cell counts per sample came from amplifying reference gene primers. Assay: immunoSEQ multiplex PCR; the TCRdb copy retains only in-frame clones and omits some. V and J calls plus clone size are reproduced from that table; the DNA served to infer D and trimming. The table lists about 140,000 clones, roughly 80% of them singletons.

What was sequenced was PBMCs or T cells enriched from blood (not recorded which). The receptor was isolated from a man in his forties with acute COVID-19. The rearrangement links TRBV7-2 to TRBJ1-4; D gene ambiguous. The CDR3 DNA reads TGTGCCAGCAGCCCCGGACTGATAGCGGAAAAACTGTTTTTT. Translated: CASSPGLIAEKLFF.